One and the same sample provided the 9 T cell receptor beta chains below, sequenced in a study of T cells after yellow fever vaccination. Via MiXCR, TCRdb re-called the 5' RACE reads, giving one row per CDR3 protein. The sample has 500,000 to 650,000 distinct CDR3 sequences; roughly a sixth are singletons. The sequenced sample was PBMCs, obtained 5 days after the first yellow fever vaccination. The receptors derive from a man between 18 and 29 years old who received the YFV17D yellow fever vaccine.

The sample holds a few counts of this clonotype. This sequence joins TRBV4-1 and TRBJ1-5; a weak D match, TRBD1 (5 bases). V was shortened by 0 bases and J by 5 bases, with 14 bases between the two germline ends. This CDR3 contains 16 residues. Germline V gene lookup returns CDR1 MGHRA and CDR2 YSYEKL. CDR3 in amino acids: CASSQEAQGGHQPQHF. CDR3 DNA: TGCGCCAGCAGCCAAGAGGCCCAGGGTGGGCATCAGCCCCAGCATTTT.

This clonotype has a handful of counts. The chain's CDR3 is CASSLGSTEQYF. The CDR3 nucleotides read TGTGCCAGCAGCTTAGGTAGTACCGAGCAGTACTTC. The V gene is TRBV7-2, the J gene TRBJ2-7; D unclear. Germline V gene lookup returns CDR1 SGHTA and CDR2 FQGNSA. The V gene lost 1 base and the J gene lost 6 bases, with 7 bases spanning the gap. This CDR3 region has 12 residues.

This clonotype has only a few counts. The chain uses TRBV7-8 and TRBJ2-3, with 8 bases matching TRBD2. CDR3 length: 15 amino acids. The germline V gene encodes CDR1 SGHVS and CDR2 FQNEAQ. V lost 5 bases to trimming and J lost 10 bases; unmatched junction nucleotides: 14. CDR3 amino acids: CASSQLGAGVGAQYF. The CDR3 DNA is TGTGCCAGCAGCCAACTGGGAGCGGGGGTTGGGGCGCAGTATTTT.

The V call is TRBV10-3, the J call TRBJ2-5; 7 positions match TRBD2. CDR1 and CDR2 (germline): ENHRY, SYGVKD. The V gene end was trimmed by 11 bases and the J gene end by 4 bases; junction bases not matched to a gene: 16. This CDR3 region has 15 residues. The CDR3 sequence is CASSRVAPGGETQYF. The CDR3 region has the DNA TGTGCCTCCAGCCGGGTGGCCCCGGGGGGAGAGACCCAGTACTTC.

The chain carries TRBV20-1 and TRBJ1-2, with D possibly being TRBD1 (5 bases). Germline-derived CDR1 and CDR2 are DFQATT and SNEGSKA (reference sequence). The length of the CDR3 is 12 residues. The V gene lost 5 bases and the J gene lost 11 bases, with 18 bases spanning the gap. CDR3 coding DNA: TGCAGTGCTCAACGGGACCGGGCGGGGTACACCTTC. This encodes CSAQRDRAGYTF.

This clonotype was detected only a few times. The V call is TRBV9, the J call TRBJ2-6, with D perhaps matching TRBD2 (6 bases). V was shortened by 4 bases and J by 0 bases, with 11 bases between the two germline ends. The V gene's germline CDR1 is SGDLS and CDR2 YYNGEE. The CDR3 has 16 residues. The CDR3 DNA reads TGTGCCAGCAGCCAATCGGGGGTCTCTGGGGCCAACGTCCTGACTTTC. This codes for CASSQSGVSGANVLTF.

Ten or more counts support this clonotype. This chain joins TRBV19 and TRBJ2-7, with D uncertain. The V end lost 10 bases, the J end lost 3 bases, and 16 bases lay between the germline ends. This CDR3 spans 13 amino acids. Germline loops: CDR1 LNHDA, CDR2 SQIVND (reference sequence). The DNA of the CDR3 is TGTGCCACCCAAGACACCAACGGCTACGAGCAGTACTTC. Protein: CATQDTNGYEQYF.

The CDR3, as DNA: TGTGCCAGCAGTGTACAGACCCAACGGGACACTGAAGCTTTCTTT. Amino acids: CASSVQTQRDTEAFF. J is TRBJ1-1 and V is TRBV6-1, with D hard to call. The V gene's germline CDR1 is MNHNS and CDR2 SASEGT. The V end was cut by 4 bases, the J end by 3 bases, with 15 bases between. The CDR3 runs to 15 residues.

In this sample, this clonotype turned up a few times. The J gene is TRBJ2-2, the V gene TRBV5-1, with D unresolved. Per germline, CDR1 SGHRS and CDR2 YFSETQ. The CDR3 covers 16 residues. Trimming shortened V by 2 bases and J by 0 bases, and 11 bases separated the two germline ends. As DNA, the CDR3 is TGCGCCAGCAGCTTCATATGGCAGACGAACACCGGGGAGCTGTTTTTT. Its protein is CASSFIWQTNTGELFF.